A single sample gave rise to the 8 T cell receptor beta chains below, sequenced in a study of cytomegalovirus exposure and HLA in healthy donors. The PCR used 60 Vbeta and 13 Jbeta primers. The data were produced by immunoSEQ multiplex PCR, yet TCRdb's version contains in-frame clones alone and is incomplete. The data show around 100,000 clones, with about 88% seen just once and under 2.5% held by the top ten. The sequenced material came from PBMCs. The origin of the receptors is a man aged 18-30 years in good health and CMV-seronegative.

J is TRBJ1-4 and V is TRBV27, with D perhaps TRBD1 (6 bases). Germline CDR1 is MNHEY and CDR2 is SMNVEV (reference sequence). The length of the CDR3 is 18 residues. Trimming stripped 8 bases from V and 2 bases from J, with 24 bases between. This chain's CDR3 is CASAKPTGGYGTNEKLFF. The CDR3 bases are TGTGCCAGCGCCAAACCAACGGGGGGCTACGGCACTAATGAAAAACTGTTTTTT.

The chain is built from TRBV28 and TRBJ1-2, with TRBD1 identical over 9 bases. The CDR3 is made up of 13 amino acids. The trim removed 7 bases at V and 8 bases at J, leaving 8 bases unmatched. The germline V gene has CDR1 MDHEN and CDR2 SYDVKM. The CDR3 DNA reads TGTGCCAGCACCTCCTGGACAGGGGAAGGCTACACCTTC. This translates into CASTSWTGEGYTF.

The rearrangement links TRBV28 to TRBJ1-5; TRBD1 might be the D (5 bases). V was pared by 5 bases and J by 2 bases, with 13 bases between. The CDR3 consists of 15 residues. CDR1 MDHEN and CDR2 SYDVKM come from the germline V gene. This chain's CDR3 is CASSAPSRGNQPQHF. The CDR3 DNA reads as TGTGCCAGCAGTGCCCCGTCCAGGGGCAATCAGCCCCAGCATTTT.

This rearrangement joins TRBV7-2 to TRBJ1-2; 7 nucleotides align to TRBD1. The length of the CDR3 is 12 residues. The J segment lost 6 bases and the V segment lost 5 bases, leaving 3 bases of the junction unmatched. CDR1 is SGHTA, CDR2 FQGNSA, per germline. CDR3 bases: TGTGCCAGCAGCGCAGGGGGAGATGGCTACACCTTC. Protein: CASSAGGDGYTF.

This clone appeared a single time. The chain uses TRBV11-2 and TRBJ2-7; 8 bases are a match to TRBD1. CDR3 length equals 15 residues. After removal of 5 bases from V and 1 base from J, the junction contained 7 bases not matched to a gene. CDR1 is SGHAT and CDR2 is FQNNGV in the germline V gene. CDR3 in amino acids: CASSLTQGASYEQYF. DNA for the CDR3: TGTGCCAGCAGCCTTACCCAGGGGGCATCCTACGAGCAGTACTTC.

The chain combines TRBV11-2 with TRBJ2-7; D perhaps matches TRBD1 (6 bases). The CDR3 has 15 amino acids. CDR1 is SGHAT and CDR2 is FQNNGV in the germline V gene. Deletions cut 0 bases from V and 2 bases from J, with 11 bases between. CDR3 loop: CASSLDRGRPYEQYF. For the CDR3, the DNA is TGTGCCAGCAGCTTAGATAGGGGGAGACCCTACGAGCAGTACTTC.

This chain links TRBV14 with TRBJ1-3; D not certain. The CDR3 runs to 15 residues. From germline, CDR1 is SGHDN and CDR2 FVKESK. Trimming shortened V by 2 bases and J by 0 bases, and 8 bases separated the two germline ends. The CDR3, as DNA: TGTGCCAGCAGCCAATATGGCAGCTCTGGAAACACCATATATTTT. Translating it yields CASSQYGSSGNTIYF.

The V call is TRBV7-6, the J call TRBJ2-2; TRBD2 matches at 9 bases. The germline V gene has CDR1 SGHVS and CDR2 FNYEAQ. The junction had 5 bases not matched to a gene; V was cut back by 3 bases and J by 6 bases. The CDR3 spans 15 residues. The CDR3 coding sequence is TGTGCCAGCAGCTTGAGGGCGGGAGGGGCCGGGGAGCTGTTTTTT. It codes for CASSLRAGGAGELFF.